The present T cell receptor (beta chain) was sequenced within a study of blood T cell repertoires in COVID-19. Across the study: Acute-phase and convalescent COVID-19 samples originated in the United States, Italy and Spain.

As processed by the authors: Amplification with reference gene primers provided the estimates of nucleated cell counts. The table came from immunoSEQ multiplex PCR; TCRdb's copy has only in-frame clones and leaves some out. The V and J calls and clone size are taken from that table; D and trimming were inferred from the DNA. The profile shows some 280,000 clones, 70% to 90% of them singletons. V lost 6 bases, J lost 5 bases, and 2 bases stayed unmatched. Germline V gives CDR1 MNHNY, CDR2 SVGAGI (reference sequence). This CDR3 region has 13 residues. The V and J genes are TRBV6-6 and TRBJ1-2; the match to TRBD1 covers 11 bases. The sample taken for sequencing was peripheral blood. The sequence came from a woman between 25 and 40 years old with active or convalescent COVID-19. This CDR3 is CASRDRGQYGYTF. In DNA form, the CDR3 reads TGTGCCAGCAGGGACAGGGGGCAATATGGCTACACCTTC.